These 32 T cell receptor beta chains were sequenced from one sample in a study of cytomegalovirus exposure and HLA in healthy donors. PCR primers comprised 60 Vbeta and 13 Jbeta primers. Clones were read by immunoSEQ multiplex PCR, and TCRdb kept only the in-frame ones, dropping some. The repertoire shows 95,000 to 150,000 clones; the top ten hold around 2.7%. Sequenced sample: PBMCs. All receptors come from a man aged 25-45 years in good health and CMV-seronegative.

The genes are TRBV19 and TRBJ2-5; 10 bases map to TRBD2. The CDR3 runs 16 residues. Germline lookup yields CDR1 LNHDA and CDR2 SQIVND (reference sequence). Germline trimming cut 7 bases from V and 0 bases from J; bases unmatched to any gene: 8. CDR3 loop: CASKPGLADYQETQYF. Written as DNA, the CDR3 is TGTGCCAGTAAACCTGGACTAGCGGATTACCAAGAGACCCAGTACTTC.

Here the CDR3 DNA reads TGTGCCAGCAGCCAGGGGGCAGAGAACCAAGAGACCCAGTACTTC. This gives the protein CASSQGAENQETQYF. The chain links TRBV6-6 to TRBJ2-5; 8 bases are a match to TRBD1. Germline CDR1 is MNHNY and CDR2 is SVGAGI (reference sequence). The CDR3 has 15 residues. J gave up 0 bases and V 6 bases, and 6 bases lay outside the gene matches.

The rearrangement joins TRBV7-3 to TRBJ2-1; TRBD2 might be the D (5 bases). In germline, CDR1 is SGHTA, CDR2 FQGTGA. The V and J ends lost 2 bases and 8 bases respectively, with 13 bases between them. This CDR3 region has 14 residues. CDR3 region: CASSLLAGGDEQFF. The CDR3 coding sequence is TGTGCCAGCAGCTTACTTGCGGGTGGGGATGAGCAGTTCTTC.

CDR3 bases: TGTGCCAGTAGTATAGATCAGGGACTAGCCAAAAACATTCAGTACTTC. Translating gives CASSIDQGLAKNIQYF. The chain recombines TRBV19 with TRBJ2-4; a possible D gene is TRBD2 (6 bases). Germline V gene lookup returns CDR1 LNHDA and CDR2 SQIVND (reference sequence). The CDR3 has 16 amino acids. V lost 0 bases to trimming and J lost 0 bases, with 9 bases between them.

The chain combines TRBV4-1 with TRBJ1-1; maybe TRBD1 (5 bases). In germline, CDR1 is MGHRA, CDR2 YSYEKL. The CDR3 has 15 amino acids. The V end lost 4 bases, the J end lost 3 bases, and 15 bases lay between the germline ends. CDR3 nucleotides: TGCGCCAGCAGCCCCCCCCCGCCAGGGTACACTGAAGCTTTCTTT. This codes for CASSPPPPGYTEAFF.

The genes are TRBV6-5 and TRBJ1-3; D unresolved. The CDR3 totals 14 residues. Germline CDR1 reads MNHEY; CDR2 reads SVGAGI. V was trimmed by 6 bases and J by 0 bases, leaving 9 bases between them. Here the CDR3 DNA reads TGTGCCAGCAGGAGAGACTTCTCTGGAAACACCATATATTTT. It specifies CASRRDFSGNTIYF.

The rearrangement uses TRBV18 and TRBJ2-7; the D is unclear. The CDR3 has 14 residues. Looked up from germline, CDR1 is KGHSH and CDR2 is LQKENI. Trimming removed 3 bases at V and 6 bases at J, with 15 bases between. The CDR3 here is CASSPPAEAREQYF. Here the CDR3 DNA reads TGTGCCAGCTCACCCCCCGCCGAGGCACGCGAGCAGTACTTC.

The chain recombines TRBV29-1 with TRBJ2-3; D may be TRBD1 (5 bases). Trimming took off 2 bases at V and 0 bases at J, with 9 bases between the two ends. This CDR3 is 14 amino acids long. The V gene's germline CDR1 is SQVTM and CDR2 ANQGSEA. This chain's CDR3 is CSVEPGWSTDTQYF. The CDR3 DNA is TGCAGCGTTGAACCAGGGTGGAGCACAGATACGCAGTATTTT.

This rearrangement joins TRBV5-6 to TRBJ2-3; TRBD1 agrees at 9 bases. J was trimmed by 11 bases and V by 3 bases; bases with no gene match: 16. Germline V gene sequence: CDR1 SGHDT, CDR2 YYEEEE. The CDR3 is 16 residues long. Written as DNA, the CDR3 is TGTGCCAGCAGCTGGGAGCCCGGGACAGGGATCGGGGAGCAGTATTTT. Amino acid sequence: CASSWEPGTGIGEQYF.

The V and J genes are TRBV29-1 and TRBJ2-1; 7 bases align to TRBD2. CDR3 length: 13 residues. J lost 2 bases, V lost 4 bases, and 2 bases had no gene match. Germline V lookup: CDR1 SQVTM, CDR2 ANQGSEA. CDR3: CSVVLATYNEQFF. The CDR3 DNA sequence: TGCAGCGTTGTACTAGCGACCTACAATGAGCAGTTCTTC.

The CDR3 loop reads CATSSPGTGITGELFF. CDR3 DNA sequence: TGTGCCACCAGCAGCCCCGGGACAGGGATCACCGGGGAGCTGTTTTTT. V gene TRBV15 combines with J gene TRBJ2-2, with 9 nucleotides matching TRBD1. Germline lookup yields CDR1 LNHNV and CDR2 YYDKDF (reference sequence). The CDR3 totals 16 residues. Trimming removed 3 bases from V and 4 bases from J; junction bases left unmatched: 6.

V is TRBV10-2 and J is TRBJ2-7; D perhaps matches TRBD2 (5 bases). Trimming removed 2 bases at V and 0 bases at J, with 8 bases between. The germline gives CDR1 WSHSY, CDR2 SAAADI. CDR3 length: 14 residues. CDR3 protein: CASSERGNSYEQYF. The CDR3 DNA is TGCGCCAGCAGTGAGCGGGGTAACTCCTACGAGCAGTACTTC.

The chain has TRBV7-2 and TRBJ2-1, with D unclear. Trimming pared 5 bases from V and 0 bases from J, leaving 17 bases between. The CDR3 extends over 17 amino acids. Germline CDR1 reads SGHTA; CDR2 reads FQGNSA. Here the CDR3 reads CASSGEAWILSYNEQFF. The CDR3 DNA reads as TGTGCCAGCAGCGGCGAGGCGTGGATACTCTCCTACAATGAGCAGTTCTTC.

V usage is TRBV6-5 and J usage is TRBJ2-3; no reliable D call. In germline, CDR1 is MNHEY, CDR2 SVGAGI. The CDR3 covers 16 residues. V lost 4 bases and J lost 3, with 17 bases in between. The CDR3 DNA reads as TGTGCCAGCAGTTCGTATCCGGGTTTCGGTACAGATACGCAGTATTTT. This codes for CASSSYPGFGTDTQYF.

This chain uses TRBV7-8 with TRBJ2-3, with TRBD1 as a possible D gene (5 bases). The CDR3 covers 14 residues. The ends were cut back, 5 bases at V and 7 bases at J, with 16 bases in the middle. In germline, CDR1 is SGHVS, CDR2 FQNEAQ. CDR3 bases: TGTGCCAGCAGCCCAAACCCCCAGGGATATACGCAGTATTTT. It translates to CASSPNPQGYTQYF.

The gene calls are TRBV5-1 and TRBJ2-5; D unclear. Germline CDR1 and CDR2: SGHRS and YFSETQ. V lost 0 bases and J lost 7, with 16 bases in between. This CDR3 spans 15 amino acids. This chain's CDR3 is CASSLARLEGGTQYF. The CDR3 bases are TGCGCCAGCAGCTTGGCGCGGTTGGAAGGCGGGACCCAGTACTTC.

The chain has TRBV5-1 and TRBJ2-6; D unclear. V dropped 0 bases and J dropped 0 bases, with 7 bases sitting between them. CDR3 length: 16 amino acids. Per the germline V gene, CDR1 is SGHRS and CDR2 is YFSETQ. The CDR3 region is CASSLGPSSGANVLTF. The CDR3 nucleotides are TGCGCCAGCAGCTTGGGGCCATCCTCTGGGGCCAACGTCCTGACTTTC. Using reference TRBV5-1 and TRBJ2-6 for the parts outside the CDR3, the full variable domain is KAGVTQTPRYLIKTRGQQVTLSCSPISGHRSVSWYQQTPGQGLQFLFEYFSETQRNKGNFPGRFSGRQFSNSRSEMNVSTLELGDSALYLCASSLGPSSGANVLTFGAGSRLTVL.

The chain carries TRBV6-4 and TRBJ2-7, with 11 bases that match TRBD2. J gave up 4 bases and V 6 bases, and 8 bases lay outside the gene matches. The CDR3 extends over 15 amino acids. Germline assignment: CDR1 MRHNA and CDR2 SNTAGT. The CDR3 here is CASRPVAGGPYEQYF. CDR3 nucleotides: TGTGCCAGCAGGCCCGTAGCGGGAGGGCCTTACGAGCAGTACTTC.

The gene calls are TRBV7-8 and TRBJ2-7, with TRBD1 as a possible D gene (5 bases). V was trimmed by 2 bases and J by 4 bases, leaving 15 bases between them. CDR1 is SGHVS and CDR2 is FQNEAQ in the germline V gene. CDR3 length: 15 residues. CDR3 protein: CASSLSQGQFYEQYF. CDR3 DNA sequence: TGTGCCAGCAGCTTAAGTCAGGGTCAATTTTACGAGCAGTACTTC.

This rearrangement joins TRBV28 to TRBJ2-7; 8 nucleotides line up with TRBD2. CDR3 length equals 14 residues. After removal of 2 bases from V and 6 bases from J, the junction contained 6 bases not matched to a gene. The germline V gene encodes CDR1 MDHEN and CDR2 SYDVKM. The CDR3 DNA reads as TGTGCCAGCAGTTTAAGCGGGAGAGGCATCGAGCAGTACTTC. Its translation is CASSLSGRGIEQYF.

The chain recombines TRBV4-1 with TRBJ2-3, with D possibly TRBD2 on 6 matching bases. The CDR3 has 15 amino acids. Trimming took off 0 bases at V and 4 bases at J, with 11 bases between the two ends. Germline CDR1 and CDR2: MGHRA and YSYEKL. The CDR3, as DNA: TGCGCCAGCAGCCAAGACACGGGAGTGGCAGATACGCAGTATTTT. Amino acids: CASSQDTGVADTQYF.

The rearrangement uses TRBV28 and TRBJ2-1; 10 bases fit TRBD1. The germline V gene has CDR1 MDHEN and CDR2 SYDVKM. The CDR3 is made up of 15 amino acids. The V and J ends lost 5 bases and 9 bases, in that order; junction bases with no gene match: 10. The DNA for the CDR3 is TGTGCCAGCAGTCCACGTCCCGGGACAGGGGTTGAGCAGTTCTTC. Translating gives CASSPRPGTGVEQFF.

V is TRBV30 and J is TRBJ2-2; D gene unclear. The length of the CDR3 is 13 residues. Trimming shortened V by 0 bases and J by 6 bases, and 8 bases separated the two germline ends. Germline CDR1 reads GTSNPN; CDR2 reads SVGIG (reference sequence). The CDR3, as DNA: TGTGCCTGGAGTGTACCGTTAGCCGGGGAGCTGTTTTTT. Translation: CAWSVPLAGELFF.

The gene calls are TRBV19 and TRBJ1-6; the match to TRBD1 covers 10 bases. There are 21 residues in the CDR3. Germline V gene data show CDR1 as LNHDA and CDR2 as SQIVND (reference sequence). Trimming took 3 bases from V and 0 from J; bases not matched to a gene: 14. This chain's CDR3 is CASSMAPPGQGTYSYNSPLHF. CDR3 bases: TGTGCCAGTAGTATGGCTCCACCGGGACAGGGGACCTACTCCTATAATTCACCCCTCCACTTT.

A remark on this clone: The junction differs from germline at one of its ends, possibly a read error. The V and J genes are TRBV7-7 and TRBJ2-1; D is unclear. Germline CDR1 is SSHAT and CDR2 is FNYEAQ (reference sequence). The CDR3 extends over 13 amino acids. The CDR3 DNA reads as TGTGCTAGCAGCTTTTCGTCAGACAATGAGCAGTTCTTC. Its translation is CASSFSSDNEQFF.

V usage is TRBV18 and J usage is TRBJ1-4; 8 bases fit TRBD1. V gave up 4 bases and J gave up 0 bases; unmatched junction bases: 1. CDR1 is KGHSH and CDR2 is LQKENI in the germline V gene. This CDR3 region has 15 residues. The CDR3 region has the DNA TGTGCCAGCTCACAGGACAGGGCAACTAATGAAAAACTGTTTTTT. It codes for CASSQDRATNEKLFF.

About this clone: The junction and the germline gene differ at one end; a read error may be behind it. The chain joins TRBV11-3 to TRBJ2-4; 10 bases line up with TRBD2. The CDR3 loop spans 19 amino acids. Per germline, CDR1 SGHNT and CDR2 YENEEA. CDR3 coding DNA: TGTGCCAGCAGCCTAGAGCGGGAGGGGCTTAATCTAGCCAAAAACATTCAGTACTTC. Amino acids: CASSLEREGLNLAKNIQYF.

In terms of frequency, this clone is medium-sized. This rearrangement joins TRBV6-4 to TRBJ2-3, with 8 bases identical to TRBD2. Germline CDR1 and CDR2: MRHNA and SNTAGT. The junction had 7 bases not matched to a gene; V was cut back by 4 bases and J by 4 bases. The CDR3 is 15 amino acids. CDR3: CASSVTSGGSDTQYF. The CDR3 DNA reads TGTGCCAGCAGTGTAACTAGCGGAGGTTCAGATACGCAGTATTTT.

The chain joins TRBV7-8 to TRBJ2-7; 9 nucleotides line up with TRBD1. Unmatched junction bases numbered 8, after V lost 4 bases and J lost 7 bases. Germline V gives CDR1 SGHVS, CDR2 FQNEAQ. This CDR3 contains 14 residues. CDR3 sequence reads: CASSYRDRASEQYF. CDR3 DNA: TGTGCCAGCAGCTACCGGGACAGGGCATCGGAGCAGTACTTC. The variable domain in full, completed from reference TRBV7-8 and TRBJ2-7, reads GAGVSQSPRYKVAKRGQDVALRCDPISGHVSLFWYQQALGQGPEFLTYFQNEAQLDKSGLPSDRFFAERPEGSVSTLKIQRTQQEDSAVYLCASSYRDRASEQYFGPGTRLTVT.

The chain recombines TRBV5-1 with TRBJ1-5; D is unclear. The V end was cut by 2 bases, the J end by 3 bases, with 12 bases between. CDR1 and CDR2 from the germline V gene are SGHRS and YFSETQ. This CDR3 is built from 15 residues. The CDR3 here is CASSFDGTNNQPQHF. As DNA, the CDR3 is TGCGCCAGCAGCTTCGACGGAACTAACAATCAGCCCCAGCATTTT.

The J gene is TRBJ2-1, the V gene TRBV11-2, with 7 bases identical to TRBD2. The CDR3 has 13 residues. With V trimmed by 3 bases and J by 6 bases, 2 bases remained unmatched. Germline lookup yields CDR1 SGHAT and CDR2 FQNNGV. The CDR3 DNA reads TGTGCCAGCAGCTTTCGACTAGCCAATGAGCAGTTCTTC. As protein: CASSFRLANEQFF. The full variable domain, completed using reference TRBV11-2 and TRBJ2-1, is EAGVAQSPRYKIIEKRQSVAFWCNPISGHATLYWYQQILGQGPKLLIQFQNNGVVDDSQLPKDRFSAERLKGVDSTLKIQPAKLEDSAVYLCASSFRLANEQFFGPGTRLTVL.

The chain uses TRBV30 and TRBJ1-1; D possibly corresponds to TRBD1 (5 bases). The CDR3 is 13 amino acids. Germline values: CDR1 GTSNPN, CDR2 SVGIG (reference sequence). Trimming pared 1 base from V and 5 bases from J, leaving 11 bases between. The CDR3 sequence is CAWSGRAGTEAFF. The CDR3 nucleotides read TGTGCCTGGAGTGGCAGGGCGGGAACTGAAGCTTTCTTT.